The clone carrying this T cell receptor beta chain was seen only a few times. Germline V gives CDR1 MDHEN, CDR2 SYDVKM. The length of the CDR3 is 15 residues. V shed 6 bases and J 0 bases; nucleotides not matched to a gene: 6. The sample is drawn from a study of shared clonotypes between healthy human individuals. Libraries were prepared by immunoSEQ multiplex PCR; TCRdb keeps only in-frame clonotypes and omits some of them. The repertoire holds over a million clones, with approximately 80% as singletons. The sequence derives from a young man in good health. Some clones in this sample may be carry-over from other donors' samples. The chain employs TRBV28 and TRBJ2-3; 7 bases fit TRBD2. Sequenced material: memory CD4+ T cells from PBMCs. Sample subset: CD45RA-negative fraction. The CDR3 sequence is CASRTQRDSTDTQYF. CDR3 DNA sequence: TGTGCCAGCAGGACCCAGCGGGATAGCACAGATACGCAGTATTTT.